These T cell receptor beta chains were read from a single sample in a study of blood T cell repertoires in COVID-19. Assay used: immunoSEQ multiplex PCR; TCRdb lists only in-frame clones, some missing. Of about 250,000 clones listed, about nine tenths are singletons. Material for sequencing was PBMCs or T cells enriched from blood (not recorded which). All receptors come from a man aged 18 to 30 who had recovered from COVID-19. Both conserved end residues are part of each CDR3. D genes are given only for firm matches. The size field is filled for only some rows; it gives once, few, many or a size class.

V: TRBV21-1; J: TRBJ2-3; D: NA; size: NA; CDR3: CASSKVLAAGFTDTQYF; DNA: TGTGCCAGCAGCAAAGTTCTTGCAGCGGGGTTCACAGATACGCAGTATTTT
V: TRBV6-4; J: TRBJ1-4; D: NA; size: once; CDR3: CASSESTANEKLFF; DNA: TGTGCCAGCAGTGAATCTACGGCTAATGAAAAACTGTTTTTT
V: TRBV15; J: TRBJ1-6; D: NA; size: NA; CDR3: CATSRDWNRVEYNSPLHF; DNA: TGTGCCACCAGCAGAGATTGGAACAGGGTAGAATATAATTCACCCCTCCACTTT
V: TRBV24-1; J: TRBJ1-1; D: NA; size: NA; CDR3: CATSDVRGGNTEAFF; DNA: TGTGCCACCAGTGACGTCAGAGGTGGAAACACTGAAGCTTTCTTT
V: TRBV30; J: TRBJ1-2; D: NA; size: NA; CDR3: CAWSTHANYGYTF; DNA: TGTGCCTGGAGTACTCATGCTAACTATGGCTACACCTTC
V: TRBV6-4; J: TRBJ1-5; D: NA; size: once; CDR3: CASSESGPGQPQHF; DNA: TGTGCCAGCAGTGAATCAGGGCCTGGACAGCCCCAGCATTTT
V: TRBV7-9; J: TRBJ2-1; D: TRBD1; size: NA; CDR3: CASSLAIGTGGLYEQFF; DNA: TGTGCCAGCAGCTTAGCTATCGGGACAGGGGGTTTGTATGAGCAGTTCTTC
V: TRBV4-1; J: TRBJ1-1; D: NA; size: NA; CDR3: CASSQESRDTEAFF; DNA: TGCGCCAGCAGCCAAGAAAGCAGGGACACTGAAGCTTTCTTT
V: TRBV7-6; J: TRBJ1-1; D: NA; size: few; CDR3: CASSPDRNLNTEAFF; DNA: TGTGCCAGCAGCCCGGACAGAAACCTGAACACTGAAGCTTTCTTT
V: TRBV14; J: TRBJ2-1; D: NA; size: NA; CDR3: CASSLWASGLDSYNEQFF; DNA: TGTGCCAGCAGCCTTTGGGCTTCGGGACTGGACTCCTACAATGAGCAGTTCTTC
V: TRBV19; J: TRBJ1-5; D: TRBD1; size: once; CDR3: CASSLTGGENQPQHF; DNA: TGTGCCAGTAGCCTTACAGGGGGGGAAAATCAGCCCCAGCATTTT
V: TRBV5-4; J: TRBJ1-2; D: NA; size: NA; CDR3: CASSLGRESDYGYTF; DNA: TGTGCCAGCAGCTTGGGCCGGGAATCGGACTATGGCTACACCTTC
V: TRBV6-5; J: TRBJ1-6; D: NA; size: NA; CDR3: CASSYQRLNSPLHF; DNA: TGTGCCAGCAGTTACCAGCGTCTTAATTCACCCCTCCACTTT
V: TRBV27; J: TRBJ1-4; D: NA; size: NA; CDR3: CASSFWSQREKLFF; DNA: TGTGCCAGCAGTTTCTGGAGCCAGCGGGAAAAACTGTTTTTT
V: TRBV5-8; J: TRBJ1-1; D: NA; size: NA; CDR3: CASSLPGGWSEAFF; DNA: TGTGCCAGCAGCTTGCCCGGGGGGTGGTCTGAAGCTTTCTTT
V: TRBV19; J: TRBJ1-5; D: TRBD1; size: NA; CDR3: CASKSGQGGTQHF; DNA: TGTGCCAGTAAAAGTGGACAGGGCGGTACCCAGCATTTT
V: TRBV7-6; J: TRBJ2-2; D: TRBD2; size: NA; CDR3: CASSRLAGPGELFF; DNA: TGTGCCAGCAGCCGACTAGCGGGGCCCGGGGAGCTGTTTTTT
V: TRBV2; J: TRBJ1-6; D: NA; size: NA; CDR3: CASSINSPLHF; DNA: TGTGCCAGCAGCATTAATTCACCCCTCCACTTT
V: TRBV3-1/TRBV3-2; J: TRBJ1-6; D: TRBD1; size: NA; CDR3: CASSQAGQGYSPLHF; DNA: TGTGCCAGCAGCCAAGCGGGACAGGGGTATTCACCCCTCCACTTT
V: TRBV5-1; J: TRBJ2-5; D: NA; size: NA; CDR3: CASTLGGWLGETQYF; DNA: TGCGCCAGCACCCTGGGGGGATGGCTGGGGGAGACCCAGTACTTC
V: TRBV21-1; J: TRBJ2-1; D: NA; size: NA; CDR3: CANLPSGAYNEQFF; DNA: TGTGCCAACCTTCCCAGCGGGGCCTACAATGAGCAGTTCTTC
V: TRBV5-1; J: TRBJ2-5; D: TRBD2; size: NA; CDR3: CASSLGIAGGHQETQYF; DNA: TGCGCCAGCAGCTTGGGTATAGCGGGGGGGCACCAAGAGACCCAGTACTTC
V: TRBV5-4; J: TRBJ2-1; D: TRBD2; size: NA; CDR3: CASSLALAGGFQQFF; DNA: TGTGCCAGCAGCTTGGCCCTAGCGGGGGGGTTCCAGCAGTTCTTC
V: TRBV27; J: TRBJ2-2; D: TRBD1; size: few; CDR3: CASSPFSTGGTGELFF; DNA: TGTGCCAGCAGCCCATTTTCGACAGGGGGCACCGGGGAGCTGTTTTTT
V: TRBV3-1/TRBV3-2; J: TRBJ1-2; D: TRBD1; size: NA; CDR3: CASSQEGGGGYTF; DNA: TGTGCCAGCAGCCAAGAAGGGGGCGGTGGCTACACCTTC
V: TRBV15; J: TRBJ1-2; D: NA; size: NA; CDR3: CATSSGSPSNSYGYTF; DNA: TGTGCCACCAGCAGCGGTAGTCCGTCAAATTCCTATGGCTACACCTTC
V: TRBV7-2; J: TRBJ2-7; D: TRBD2; size: NA; CDR3: CASSRIGTSVHEQYF; DNA: TGTGCCAGCAGCCGTATCGGGACTAGCGTCCACGAGCAGTACTTC
V: TRBV2; J: TRBJ2-7; D: TRBD2; size: NA; CDR3: CASSDPSGRARTYEQYF; DNA: TGTGCCAGCAGTGACCCTAGCGGGAGGGCCCGAACCTACGAGCAGTACTTC
V: TRBV6-1; J: TRBJ1-2; D: NA; size: NA; CDR3: CASSDVAQYYGYTF; DNA: TGTGCCAGCAGTGATGTGGCCCAGTACTATGGCTACACCTTC
V: TRBV6-5; J: TRBJ2-1; D: TRBD2; size: few; CDR3: CASSYGRVGGYNEQFF; DNA: TGTGCCAGCAGTTACGGTAGGGTGGGAGGGTACAATGAGCAGTTCTTC
V: TRBV6-5; J: TRBJ1-2; D: NA; size: many; CDR3: CASSYDRNYGYTF; DNA: TGTGCCAGCAGTTACGACAGGAACTATGGCTACACCTTC
V: TRBV7-2; J: TRBJ2-7; D: NA; size: NA; CDR3: CASSSGVPYEQYF; DNA: TGTGCCAGCAGCTCGGGAGTTCCCTACGAGCAGTACTTC
V: TRBV30; J: TRBJ1-1; D: NA; size: NA; CDR3: CAWSAKGGNTEAFF; DNA: TGTGCCTGGAGTGCCAAAGGAGGGAACACTGAAGCTTTCTTT
V: TRBV24-1; J: TRBJ1-4; D: NA; size: NA; CDR3: CATSEASWEKLFF; DNA: TGTGCCACCAGTGAGGCCTCTTGGGAAAAACTGTTTTTT
V: TRBV11-2; J: TRBJ2-3; D: NA; size: NA; CDR3: CASSLYSTTSTDTQYF; DNA: TGTGCCAGCAGCTTATATAGCACTACTAGCACAGATACGCAGTATTTT
V: TRBV6-5; J: TRBJ1-1; D: TRBD1; size: NA; CDR3: CASSPGGSRVTEAFF; DNA: TGTGCCAGCAGTCCAGGGGGCTCCCGGGTCACTGAAGCTTTCTTT
V: TRBV28; J: TRBJ1-5; D: NA; size: few; CDR3: CASSQLNQPQHF; DNA: TGTGCCAGCAGTCAACTTAATCAGCCCCAGCATTTT
V: TRBV24-1; J: TRBJ2-5; D: NA; size: NA; CDR3: CATSDAVGQGKETQYF; DNA: TGTGCCACCAGTGATGCGGTGGGGCAGGGGAAAGAGACCCAGTACTTC
V: TRBV5-1; J: TRBJ2-6; D: NA; size: NA; CDR3: CASRKSSGANVLTF; DNA: TGCGCCAGCAGAAAGAGCTCTGGGGCCAACGTCCTGACTTTC
V: TRBV27; J: TRBJ2-5; D: TRBD2; size: NA; CDR3: CASSLTSWTSGGGGNQETQYF; DNA: TGTGCCAGCAGTCTCACCTCCTGGACTAGCGGGGGGGGCGGAAACCAAGAGACCCAGTACTTC
V: TRBV11-2; J: TRBJ2-7; D: TRBD1; size: NA; CDR3: CASSLFRVGTGLTYEQYF; DNA: TGTGCCAGCAGCTTATTTCGCGTCGGGACAGGATTGACCTACGAGCAGTACTTC
V: TRBV10-3; J: TRBJ1-6; D: NA; size: NA; CDR3: CAISESRGPAASPLHF; DNA: TGTGCCATCAGTGAGTCGCGTGGGCCAGCGGCTTCACCCCTCCACTTT